The 8 T cell receptor beta chains listed next were all sequenced from one sample in a study of early T cells in non-severe SARS-CoV-2 infection. A single record per CDR3 protein comes from TCRdb applying MiXCR to the 5' RACE reads. Here the sample spans some 80,000 distinct CDR3 sequences, more than 10% being singletons. The sequencing sample was made of whole blood. Every receptor here comes from an adult who was a healthcare worker with PCR-confirmed SARS-CoV-2 infection or an uninfected control (not recorded which).

Only a few counts were recorded for this clonotype. The chain carries TRBV12-3 or TRBV12-4 and TRBJ1-1; perhaps TRBD1 as D (5 bases). Trimming shortened V by 1 base and J by 0 bases, and 9 bases separated the two germline ends. The CDR3 covers 15 residues. The DNA for the CDR3 is TGTGCCAGCAGTTTAGACGCAGGGATGAACACTGAAGCTTTCTTT. This sequence encodes CASSLDAGMNTEAFF.

In regard to this clonotype: One base away lies a much larger clone, so this may be a sequencing read error. CDR3 nucleotides: TGTGCCAGCAGTGGACAGGGGAACACCGGGGAGCTGTTTTTT. Its protein product is CASSGQGNTGELFF. V is TRBV2 and J is TRBJ2-2; 7 bases match TRBD1. The germline V gene has CDR1 SNHLY and CDR2 FYNNEI. This CDR3 contains 14 residues. Trimming cost V 4 bases and J 1 base; bases outside gene matches: 0.

This clonotype showed up many times. This chain joins TRBV29-1 and TRBJ2-2; TRBD1 might be the D (5 bases). Trimming left V 6 bases short and J 2 bases short, with 10 bases between. CDR1 SQVTM and CDR2 ANQGSEA come from the germline V gene. The CDR3 consists of 13 residues. CDR3 amino acids: CSVVDTNTGELFF. The CDR3 region has the DNA TGCAGCGTCGTGGACACCAACACCGGGGAGCTGTTTTTT.

In this sample, this clonotype turned up many times. This chain joins TRBV7-9 and TRBJ2-7, with D possibly matching TRBD2 (5 bases). V lost 6 bases to trimming and J lost 4 bases, with 10 bases between them. Germline values: CDR1 SEHNR, CDR2 FQNEAQ (reference sequence). The CDR3 has 12 residues. The CDR3 protein is CASSLTGYEQYF. CDR3 coding DNA: TGTGCCAGCAGTTTAACGGGATACGAGCAGTACTTC.

This chain joins TRBV6-1 and TRBJ2-3; no reliable D call. V gave up 2 bases and J gave up 6 bases, with 9 bases separating them. The CDR3 is 13 residues long. Per germline, CDR1 MNHNS and CDR2 SASEGT. DNA of the CDR3: TGTGCCAGCAGTGAACCGAGTACGGATACGCAGTATTTT. Residues: CASSEPSTDTQYF.

This clonotype was picked up many times. This chain uses TRBV5-5 with TRBJ2-7; no definite D call. The CDR3 runs 11 residues. Trimming took off 6 bases at V and 7 bases at J, with 11 bases between the two ends. Germline CDR1 and CDR2: SGHKS and YYEKEE (reference sequence). The DNA of the CDR3 is TGTGCCAGCACCCTGAAGGCTGAGCAGTACTTC. As protein: CASTLKAEQYF.

V usage is TRBV6-5 and J usage is TRBJ1-5, with 9 bases fitting TRBD1. Trimming removed 6 bases from V and 6 bases from J; junction bases left unmatched: 6. The CDR3 has 14 amino acids. Germline-derived CDR1 and CDR2 are MNHEY and SVGAGI. The CDR3 sequence: CASSRDRATQPQHF. The CDR3 DNA reads TGTGCCAGCAGCCGGGACAGGGCAACTCAGCCCCAGCATTTT.

This clonotype was seen a handful of times. V and J are TRBV12-3 or TRBV12-4 and TRBJ2-6, with TRBD1 matching over 10 bases. This CDR3 has 16 amino acids. Losses at the gene ends were 5 bases for V and 2 bases for J; bases not matched to a gene: 3. The CDR3 nucleotides are TGTGCCAGCAGTCGGGACAGGGGAACTGGGGCCAACGTCCTGACTTTC. Translating it yields CASSRDRGTGANVLTF.